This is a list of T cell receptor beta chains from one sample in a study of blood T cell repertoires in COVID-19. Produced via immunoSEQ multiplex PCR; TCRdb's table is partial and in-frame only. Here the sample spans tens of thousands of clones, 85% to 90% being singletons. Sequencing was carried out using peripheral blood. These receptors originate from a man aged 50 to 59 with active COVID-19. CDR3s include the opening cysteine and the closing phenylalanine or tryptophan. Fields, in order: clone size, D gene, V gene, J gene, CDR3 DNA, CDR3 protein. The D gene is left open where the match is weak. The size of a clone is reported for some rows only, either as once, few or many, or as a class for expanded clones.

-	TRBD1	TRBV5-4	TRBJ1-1	TGTGCCAGCAGCCTTCCGGGACAGGCCAACACTGAAGCTTTCTTT	CASSLPGQANTEAFF
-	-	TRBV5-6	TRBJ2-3	TGTGCCAGCAGCTTGGCCCGTGGCGCGCGGAGGACAGATACGCAGTATTTT	CASSLARGARRTDTQYF
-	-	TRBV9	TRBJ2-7	TGTGCCACCCCGAGTCTCTCCTACGAGCAGTACTTC	CATPSLSYEQYF
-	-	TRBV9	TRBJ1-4	TGTGCCAGCAGCGCGGGGGACGTCTATCGAGAAAAACTGTTTTTT	CASSAGDVYREKLFF
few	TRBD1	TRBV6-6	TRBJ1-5	TGTGCCAGCAGTTCAGGGGGCCCTCAGCCCCAGCATTTT	CASSSGGPQPQHF
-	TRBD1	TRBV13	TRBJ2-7	TGTGCCAGCAGCCAATGGGACAGGAACGAGCAGTACTTC	CASSQWDRNEQYF
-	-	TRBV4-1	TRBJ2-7	TGCGCCAGCAGCCGACAGGAAATGGGCGACGAGCAGTACTTC	CASSRQEMGDEQYF
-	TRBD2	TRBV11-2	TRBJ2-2	TGTGCCAGCAGAGATAGCGGGGCCGGGGAGCTGTTTTTT	CASRDSGAGELFF
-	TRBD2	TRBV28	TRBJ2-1	TGTGCCAGCAGATCCCGACTAGCGGGAGCTTACAATGAGCAGTTCTTC	CASRSRLAGAYNEQFF
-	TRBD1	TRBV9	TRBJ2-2	TGTGCCAGCAGCCCAAGGACAGGAAACACCGGGGAGCTGTTTTTT	CASSPRTGNTGELFF
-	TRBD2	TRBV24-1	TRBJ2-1	TGTGCCACCAGTTCGACTAGCGGGGACCCGTACAATGAGCAGTTCTTC	CATSSTSGDPYNEQFF
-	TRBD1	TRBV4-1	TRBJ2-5	TGCGCCAGCAGCCAAGTCGCGGGACAGGGGGCCGAGACCCAGTACTTC	CASSQVAGQGAETQYF
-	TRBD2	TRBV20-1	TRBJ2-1	TGCAGTGCTAGTGCGACTAGCGGGAGCGTCGGTGAGCAGTTCTTC	CSASATSGSVGEQFF
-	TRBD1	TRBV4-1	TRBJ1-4	TGCGCCAGCAGCCAGGTCCGGGACAGCGGATTGGCCGAAAAACTGTTTTTT	CASSQVRDSGLAEKLFF